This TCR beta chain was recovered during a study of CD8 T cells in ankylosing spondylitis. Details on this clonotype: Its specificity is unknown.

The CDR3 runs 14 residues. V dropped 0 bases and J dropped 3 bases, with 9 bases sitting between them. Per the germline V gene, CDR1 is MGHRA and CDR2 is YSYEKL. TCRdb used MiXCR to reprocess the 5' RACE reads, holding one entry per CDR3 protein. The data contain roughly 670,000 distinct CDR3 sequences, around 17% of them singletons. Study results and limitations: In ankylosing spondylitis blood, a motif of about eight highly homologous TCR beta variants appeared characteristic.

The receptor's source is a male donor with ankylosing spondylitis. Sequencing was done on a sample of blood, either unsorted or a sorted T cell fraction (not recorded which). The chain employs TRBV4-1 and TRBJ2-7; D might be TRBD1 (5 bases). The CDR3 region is CASSQELTVYEQYF. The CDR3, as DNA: TGCGCCAGCAGCCAAGAACTGACAGTCTACGAGCAGTACTTC.